This T cell receptor beta chain was captured in a study of blood T cell repertoires in COVID-19 (TCRdb year 2020). Study-wide context: Samples from collaborators originated in the United States, Italy and Spain and spanned both the acute and convalescent phases of COVID-19. The samples were drawn from the first 160 participants of the ongoing ImmuneRACE study and from over 950 subjects provided by 6 global collaborators. The material from the prospective study consisted of cDNA or gDNA derived from T cells, B-cell-depleted T cells, or PBMCs. Subjects who had been exposed to COVID-19, were actively infected with it, or had recovered from it provided the deeply sampled blood TCRbeta repertoires that made up the dataset. The repertoires were made available in a free public database intended to serve as a resource for research on the immune response to SARS-CoV-2. Sample metadata almost always included a de-identified subject ID, COVID-19 status, age in years and sex. Where available, HLA class I and class II types were obtained from metadata supplied by the sample provider rather than from assay-based typing. Here is what the overall study found, with its caveats: Clinical and demographic metadata were provided uncurated, with the amount varying by source and participant.

V trim: 1 base; J trim: 2 bases; unmatched bases: 1. The germline V gene (reference sequence) yields LGHDT for CDR1 and YNNKEL for CDR2. From the cysteine through the phenylalanine, the CDR3 covers 14 amino acids. Of all the DNA, just the CDR3 is kept, 42 bases in frame from base 1. Participants in the prospective study were enrolled through a virtual design, were aged roughly 18 to 100 years, and lived in 20 to 30 United States geographic areas. In the prospective study, participants were assigned to cohorts based on the clinical history participants reported in a screening survey and a study questionnaire. A participant counted as exposed if, within 2 weeks of entering the study, that participant had been in contact with someone who had a PCR-confirmed or clinician-diagnosed COVID-19 case. In the prospective study, whole blood, serum and a nasopharyngeal or oropharyngeal swab were collected from each participant by mobile phlebotomists. Over a roughly 2-month period, participants in the prospective study had the option of providing additional blood draws and questionnaires. Before DNA extraction, prospective study blood samples were shipped either frozen or at room temperature.

The immunoSEQ Assay, a bias-controlled multiplex PCR, was used to amplify TCRbeta CDR3 regions from genomic DNA. In the source study's methods: The number of nucleated cells in each sample was estimated by amplification of reference gene primers within the assay. To quantify the absolute abundance of each unique TCRbeta CDR3 rearrangement, sequence reads were collapsed and filtered. For each sample, productive Simpson clonality was calculated as the square root of Simpson's diversity index over productive rearrangements. Sourced from immuneACCESS, this table was stored by TCRdb with only in-frame sequences that have V and J called. A share of the clones is absent; for the studies checked, an unresolved V gene accounts for under half, and the remainder has no known explanation. D and trimming come from the DNA, and the V and J calls and clone size come from that table. Counted in this sample were some 320,000 clones; 85% to 90% of them appeared once. Under 3% of the sample goes to the ten largest clones.

Concerning this clone itself: Its antigen is unknown. No base qualities exist here, and no much larger clone lies one base off it.

The receptor's source is a woman in her fifties or sixties who had been exposed to COVID-19. Sample: PBMCs or T cells enriched from blood (not recorded which). Recombination linked TRBV3-1 (or the pseudogene TRBV3-2) to TRBJ2-7; 8 bases in between match TRBD1. The sequence in DNA is TGTGCCAGCAGCCAAGGACAGGGGACCTACGAGCAGTACTTC. It translates as CASSQGQGTYEQYF.